These T cell receptor beta chains were read from a single sample in a study of cytomegalovirus exposure and HLA in healthy donors. Here immunoSEQ multiplex PCR was the method, and the copy in TCRdb shows in-frame clones only, minus some. The table shows 100,000 to 150,000 clones, with around three quarters occurring only once. Sequenced: PBMCs. These TCRs come from a man aged 25 to 40 in good health and CMV-seropositive. Both conserved end residues are part of each CDR3. A D gene is named only where the DNA matches it firmly.

D: TRBD1
V: TRBV11-2
J: TRBJ2-1
CDR3: CASSLDPRGHDEQFF

D: -
V: TRBV10-1
J: TRBJ1-1
CDR3: CASSPRGVTEAFF

D: -
V: TRBV29-1
J: TRBJ1-5
CDR3: CSVVGADDQPQHF

D: -
V: TRBV19
J: TRBJ2-7
CDR3: CASSARAGAAVRSYEQYF

D: -
V: TRBV5-1
J: TRBJ1-1
CDR3: CASSLEGSNRGTEAFF

D: TRBD1
V: TRBV15
J: TRBJ2-5
CDR3: CATRGTAKETQYF

D: -
V: TRBV19
J: TRBJ2-1
CDR3: CASRTQGDEQFF

D: -
V: TRBV29-1
J: TRBJ2-2
CDR3: CSVRQSAGELFF

D: -
V: TRBV25-1
J: TRBJ2-3
CDR3: CASSDYEDTQYF

D: -
V: TRBV6-5
J: TRBJ2-7
CDR3: CASSYTTTLDYEQYF

D: TRBD2
V: TRBV9
J: TRBJ2-1
CDR3: CASSVDPTLAGGRNEQFF

D: TRBD1
V: TRBV29-1
J: TRBJ1-1
CDR3: CSGGLTGVNTEAFF

D: -
V: TRBV27
J: TRBJ1-5
CDR3: CASTTAGLNQPQHF

D: TRBD1
V: TRBV9
J: TRBJ2-5
CDR3: CASSAPGGRETQYF

D: -
V: TRBV12-5
J: TRBJ1-1
CDR3: CASGLTANTEAFF

D: TRBD1
V: TRBV5-6
J: TRBJ1-1
CDR3: CASSLDRGIEAFF

D: TRBD1
V: TRBV19
J: TRBJ1-5
CDR3: CASRQDRVSQPQHF

D: TRBD1
V: TRBV6-5
J: TRBJ2-7
CDR3: CASSYPGQGAQYF

D: TRBD1
V: TRBV19
J: TRBJ2-1
CDR3: CASSILRQGDYYNEQFF

D: -
V: TRBV9
J: TRBJ1-3
CDR3: CASSVEPSSGNTIYF

D: TRBD2
V: TRBV10-3
J: TRBJ2-2
CDR3: CAISESGLALPLTGELFF

D: TRBD1
V: TRBV7-8
J: TRBJ1-2
CDR3: CASSLTGQGTYGYTF

D: -
V: TRBV7-3
J: TRBJ2-5
CDR3: CASSLDLEETQYF